Below are 9 T cell receptor beta chains sequenced from a single sample in a study of blood T cell repertoires in COVID-19. TCRdb keeps only in-frame clones here, not all; method: immunoSEQ multiplex PCR. The sample shows over 150,000 clones, over 75% of them seen only once. Sequencing input: peripheral blood. The receptor set was obtained from a man between 65 and 85 years old with acute or convalescent COVID-19.

J is TRBJ1-4 and V is TRBV7-9; D is perhaps TRBD1 (5 bases). V was trimmed by 7 bases and J by 2 bases, leaving 17 bases between them. The CDR3 spans 16 residues. CDR1 and CDR2 (germline): SEHNR, FQNEAQ (reference sequence). CDR3 sequence: CASISAGLGTNEKLFF. CDR3 nucleotide sequence: TGTGCCAGCATCTCAGCGGGGCTAGGGACTAATGAAAAACTGTTTTTT.

The chain recombines TRBV7-6 with TRBJ2-5; TRBD1 agrees at 9 bases. The V gene end was trimmed by 3 bases and the J gene end by 7 bases; junction bases not matched to a gene: 6. Germline CDR1 SGHVS, CDR2 FNYEAQ. The CDR3 runs to 14 residues. Here the CDR3 DNA reads TGTGCCAGCAGCTTGCCGGGACAGGGCGCGACCCAGTACTTC. Translating gives CASSLPGQGATQYF.

The chain recombines TRBV19 with TRBJ1-3; no definite D call. The V and J ends lost 5 bases and 0 bases respectively, with 8 bases between them. The CDR3 covers 14 residues. Germline V gene sequence: CDR1 LNHDA, CDR2 SQIVND (reference sequence). The CDR3 loop reads CASSARSSGNTIYF. The CDR3 coding sequence is TGTGCCAGTAGTGCCCGGAGCTCTGGAAACACCATATATTTT.

V and J are TRBV5-1 and TRBJ2-7, with 9 positions matching TRBD1. V lost 4 bases and J lost 3; bases outside the gene matches: 8. CDR1 and CDR2 from the germline V gene are SGHRS and YFSETQ. The CDR3 runs to 15 residues. CDR3 residues: CASSMGQGRGYEQYF. The CDR3 bases are TGCGCCAGCAGCATGGGACAGGGTAGGGGCTACGAGCAGTACTTC.

This rearrangement joins TRBV5-1 to TRBJ2-2; D call uncertain. The CDR3 spans 13 residues. Germline CDR1 reads SGHRS; CDR2 reads YFSETQ. With 0 bases removed from V and 6 bases from J, the gap between germline ends came to 6 bases. The CDR3 coding sequence is TGCGCCAGCAGCTTGGAGACATCCGGGGAGCTGTTTTTT. Protein: CASSLETSGELFF.

The rearrangement links TRBV5-1 to TRBJ2-2, with a tentative D call TRBD2 (5 bases). Trimming removed 2 bases from V and 2 bases from J, with 10 bases in between. The CDR3 spans 15 residues. The germline gives CDR1 SGHRS, CDR2 YFSETQ. The CDR3 here is CASSFPSSNTGELFF. Here the CDR3 DNA reads TGCGCCAGCAGCTTCCCTTCTAGCAACACCGGGGAGCTGTTTTTT.

This clone was picked up a small number of times. The chain uses TRBV6-2 or TRBV6-3 and TRBJ1-5; the D gene is possibly TRBD1 (6 bases). The CDR3 sequence is 16 residues long. The germline V gene has CDR1 MNHEY and CDR2 SVGEGT. Trimming shortened V by 6 bases and J by 4 bases, and 19 bases separated the two germline ends. The CDR3 bases are TGTGCCAGCAGCACCCCGGCAGGGGCCTCGAATCAGCCCCAGCATTTT. It encodes CASSTPAGASNQPQHF.

This chain joins TRBV28 and TRBJ2-7; 9 nucleotides match TRBD1. Germline trimming cut 3 bases from V and 5 bases from J; bases unmatched to any gene: 11. Germline CDR1 reads MDHEN; CDR2 reads SYDVKM. The CDR3 length is 16 residues. The CDR3 DNA follows: TGTGCCAGCAGTTTGGGGTGGGGGACAGGGAGAAACGAGCAGTACTTC. It specifies CASSLGWGTGRNEQYF.

V and J are TRBV28 and TRBJ1-1; 8 bases agree with TRBD1. CDR3 size: 14 residues. The V segment lost 6 bases and the J segment 0 bases; nucleotides outside the gene matches: 3. Germline V lookup: CDR1 MDHEN, CDR2 SYDVKM. CDR3 nucleotides: TGTGCCAGCAGGACAGGGGAGTTGAACACTGAAGCTTTCTTT. It is translated as CASRTGELNTEAFF.